This is a list of T cell receptor beta chains from one sample in a study of shared clonotypes between healthy human individuals. Assay used: immunoSEQ multiplex PCR; TCRdb lists only in-frame clones, some missing. The table records 2 million to 2.5 million clones, about 90% of them present only once. The specimen was naive CD4+ T cells from PBMCs. The source is a man aged 18-30 years in good health. Some clones in this sample may be carry-over from other donors' samples. Both conserved end residues are part of each CDR3. Each record gives: D gene, J gene, clone size, V gene, CDR3 protein, CDR3 DNA. The D gene is left open where the match is weak. Some rows mark clone size as missing; the rest say once, few, many or name a class of expanded clone.

>TRBD2|TRBJ2-7|.|TRBV2
CASGTGGGYYEQYF
TGTGCCAGCGGAACCGGCGGGGGGTACTACGAGCAGTACTTC
>TRBD2|TRBJ2-1|.|TRBV11-2
CASSLVAGEFYNEQFF
TGTGCCAGCAGCTTAGTAGCGGGAGAATTCTACAATGAGCAGTTCTTC
>.|TRBJ1-2|once|TRBV5-5
CASSPRLDAGGYTF
TGTGCCAGCAGCCCAAGACTGGACGCTGGGGGCTACACCTTC
>TRBD1|TRBJ2-2|.|TRBV28
CASRRGTGGTGELFF
TGTGCCAGCCGCCGGGGGACAGGGGGCACCGGGGAGCTGTTTTTT
>.|TRBJ2-7|.|TRBV28
CASSLDLQAPYEQYF
TGTGCCAGCAGTTTGGATTTACAGGCTCCATACGAGCAGTACTTC
>.|TRBJ1-2|.|TRBV2
CASSVGGGYGYTF
TGTGCCAGCAGTGTTGGGGGAGGCTATGGCTACACCTTC
>.|TRBJ2-7|.|TRBV7-2
CASSLVNYEQYF
TGTGCCAGCAGCTTAGTAAATTACGAGCAGTACTTC
>.|TRBJ1-6|.|TRBV6-1
CASRGVKGEPLHF
TGTGCCAGCAGGGGGGTTAAGGGGGAACCCCTCCACTTT
>TRBD2|TRBJ2-3|.|TRBV13
CASLRLAGRRQDTQYF
TGTGCCTCCCTCAGACTAGCGGGCCGCCGGCAGGATACGCAGTATTTT
>.|TRBJ1-3|.|TRBV6-1
CASTRGGSGNTIYF
TGTGCCAGCACCCGAGGGGGCTCTGGAAACACCATATATTTT
>.|TRBJ2-5|.|TRBV28
CASSFAGARGETQYF
TGTGCCAGCAGTTTTGCGGGGGCGCGGGGAGAGACCCAGTACTTC
>.|TRBJ2-5|once|TRBV5-1
CASSKVAAQETQYF
TGCGCCAGCAGTAAAGTAGCGGCCCAAGAGACCCAGTACTTC
>.|TRBJ1-3|.|TRBV28
CASSLDRPYSGNTIYF
TGTGCCAGCAGTTTAGACAGGCCTTACTCTGGAAACACCATATATTTT
>TRBD2|TRBJ2-7|.|TRBV30
CAWSRSGGEQYF
TGTGCCTGGAGTCGGTCGGGGGGCGAGCAGTACTTC
>.|TRBJ1-2|.|TRBV4-1
CASSQEQGRSYGYTF
TGCGCCAGCAGCCAAGAACAAGGGAGGTCATATGGCTACACCTTC
>.|TRBJ1-4|.|TRBV28
CASSLGGALPNEKLFF
TGTGCCAGCAGTTTAGGGGGCGCCCTTCCTAATGAAAAACTGTTTTTT
>.|TRBJ1-5|once|TRBV6-6
CASSSPRTINQPQHF
TGTGCCAGCAGTTCCCCGCGGACTATCAATCAGCCCCAGCATTTT
>.|TRBJ1-2|.|TRBV28
CASSSAQGEFIYGYTF
TGTGCCAGCAGCTCCGCGCAGGGCGAGTTTATCTATGGCTACACCTTC
>TRBD1|TRBJ2-2|.|TRBV7-9
CASIWGDRGNTGELFF
TGTGCCAGCATCTGGGGGGACAGGGGGAACACCGGGGAGCTGTTTTTT
>.|TRBJ2-2|.|TRBV9
CASTLAPNTGELFF
TGTGCCAGCACCCTAGCGCCGAACACCGGGGAGCTGTTTTTT
>.|TRBJ2-5|.|TRBV28
CASSFVVGGWETQYF
TGTGCCAGCAGTTTTGTAGTGGGAGGTTGGGAGACCCAGTACTTC
>TRBD2|TRBJ2-1|.|TRBV18
CASSPLAGGYNEQFF
TGTGCCAGCTCACCACTAGCGGGAGGTTACAATGAGCAGTTCTTC
>TRBD1|TRBJ2-2|.|TRBV15
CATSRGQGDGELFF
TGTGCCACCAGCAGGGGACAGGGGGACGGGGAGCTGTTTTTT
>TRBD2|TRBJ2-7|.|TRBV28
CASSIRGLVLYEQYF
TGTGCCAGCAGCATACGGGGACTAGTCCTCTACGAGCAGTACTTC
>.|TRBJ2-7|.|TRBV4-1
CASSQGSADSYEQYF
TGCGCCAGCAGCCAAGGATCGGCGGACTCCTACGAGCAGTACTTC
>TRBD1|TRBJ2-5|.|TRBV10-3
CAISELPGDRGASIVAQYF
TGTGCCATCAGTGAATTACCAGGGGACAGGGGCGCGTCTATCGTGGCCCAGTACTTC
>TRBD2|TRBJ2-3|.|TRBV29-1
CTAGGRATDTQYF
TGCACGGCTGGCGGGAGGGCCACAGATACGCAGTATTTT
>.|TRBJ1-1|.|TRBV29-1
CSVERRLMNTEAFF
TGCAGCGTTGAACGGAGGCTAATGAACACTGAAGCTTTCTTT
>.|TRBJ1-1|.|TRBV6-5
CASSYSGRTEAFF
TGTGCCAGCAGTTACTCGGGACGAACGGAAGCTTTCTTT
>.|TRBJ2-2|.|TRBV4-1
CASSQEAGHQTGELFF
TGCGCCAGCAGCCAAGAAGCAGGGCACCAAACCGGGGAGCTGTTTTTT
>TRBD2|TRBJ2-1|.|TRBV5-1
CASRPGLAENEQFF
TGCGCCAGCAGGCCGGGACTAGCGGAAAATGAGCAGTTCTTC
>.|TRBJ1-1|few|TRBV28
CASRKTANTEAFF
TGTGCCAGCAGGAAGACAGCGAACACTGAAGCTTTCTTT
>TRBD1|TRBJ1-3|.|TRBV7-2
CASSPASGQGGNTIYF
TGTGCCAGCAGTCCGGCAAGCGGACAGGGTGGAAACACCATATATTTT
>.|TRBJ2-5|once|TRBV7-2
CASSQGRAQYF
TGTGCCAGCAGCCAAGGCCGGGCCCAGTACTTC
>.|TRBJ2-3|.|TRBV9
CASTLVATDTQYF
TGTGCCAGCACCCTAGTGGCCACAGATACGCAGTATTTT
>.|TRBJ1-1|.|TRBV7-9
CASSQGRFGDFF
TGTGCCAGCAGCCAAGGACGGTTTGGGGATTTCTTT
>TRBD2|TRBJ2-3|.|TRBV4-1
CASSQVGLAGRGDTQYF
TGCGCCAGCAGCCAGGTGGGACTAGCTGGAAGAGGAGATACGCAGTATTTT
>TRBD2|TRBJ2-1|.|TRBV10-3
CAINPSGTSYNEQFF
TGTGCCATCAACCCTAGCGGGACCTCCTACAATGAGCAGTTCTTC
>TRBD2|TRBJ2-3|.|TRBV5-4
CASSLRLAGGPDTQYF
TGTGCCAGCAGCCTACGACTAGCGGGAGGCCCAGATACGCAGTATTTT
>TRBD2|TRBJ2-1|.|TRBV7-2
CASSLEVLAGVNEQFF
TGTGCCAGCAGCTTAGAAGTACTAGCGGGAGTCAATGAGCAGTTCTTC